This T cell receptor beta chain came from a study of regulatory T cells in long-lasting Graves disease. Points from the study as a whole: Less diverse TCR repertoires were seen in persistent Graves' patients than in newly diagnosed ones. Investigators studied peripheral blood only, not thyroid tissue. Whereas new patients shared 970 or so public clonotypes, persistent patients shared more, at approximately 2,500.

Noted time point: newly diagnosed GD, antithyroid drugs for less than 3 months. RNA isolated from PBMCs was used to make the TCR library. One endocrinology department in Xi'an, China, was where patients came from. This clonotype has a handful of counts. Its antigen is unknown. HTBI primers from iRepertoire and Arm-PCR of CDR3 regions yielded the TCR beta libraries. TCRdb reprocessed the multiplex PCR reads via MiXCR and lists one record per CDR3 protein. The data show roughly 380,000 distinct CDR3 sequences, with 15% to 18% seen just once and over 20% held by the top ten. Trimming left V 5 bases short and J 4 bases short, with 9 bases between. Germline values: CDR1 MNHEY, CDR2 SMNVEV (reference sequence). The CDR3 runs to 12 residues.

The receptor was derived from a female donor with Graves disease. Sequenced material: peripheral blood mononuclear cells (PBMCs), taken at new diagnosis, from a patient treated with antithyroid drugs. J is TRBJ2-7 and V is TRBV27, with D uncertain. The DNA for the CDR3 is TGTGCCAGCAGTCCGAACCATTACGAGCAGTACTTC. Translating it yields CASSPNHYEQYF.